Below are 10 T cell receptor beta chains sequenced from a single sample in a study of blood T cell repertoires in COVID-19. Generated by immunoSEQ multiplex PCR, the TCRdb table keeps only in-frame clones and is missing some. This sample carries 200,000 to 300,000 clones, around 80% of them seen once, and the ten largest clones take more than 5%. Sequencing was done on a sample of peripheral blood. These receptors were obtained from a human donor in a cohort sampled during active COVID-19.

This chain connects TRBV28 to TRBJ2-2, with 9 bases matching TRBD2. Germline CDR1 MDHEN, CDR2 SYDVKM. The CDR3 is 16 amino acids. The J segment lost 1 base and the V segment lost 3 bases, leaving 3 bases of the junction unmatched. The CDR3 is CASSFLSGGNTGELFF. The DNA of the CDR3 is TGTGCCAGCAGTTTTCTTAGCGGGGGGAACACCGGGGAGCTGTTTTTT.

By sample share, this clone is medium-sized. Other DNA sequences in the sample encode the same CDR3. The V gene is TRBV5-1, the J gene TRBJ1-5, with TRBD1 identical over 10 bases. V was pared by 4 bases and J by 5 bases, with 3 bases of the junction left unmatched. Per the germline V gene, CDR1 is SGHRS and CDR2 is YFSETQ. The CDR3 has 14 amino acids. The CDR3 nucleotides are TGCGCCAGCAGCCCTGGACAGGGGGATCAGCCCCAGCATTTT. Protein: CASSPGQGDQPQHF.

The V call is TRBV15, the J call TRBJ2-7; D call uncertain. From germline, CDR1 is LNHNV and CDR2 YYDKDF (reference sequence). Trimming removed 0 bases from V and 5 bases from J, with 14 bases in between. The CDR3 contains 15 residues. CDR3 DNA: TGTGCCACCAGCAGAGATCTAGGAGAATCTAACGAGCAGTACTTC. It translates to CATSRDLGESNEQYF.

The CDR3 DNA sequence: TGTGCCAGCAGTGACAGACTAGCGGGACAATTCTTC. Translating gives CASSDRLAGQFF. This chain connects TRBV2 to TRBJ2-1; 11 bases line up with TRBD2. The CDR3 runs 12 residues. CDR1 and CDR2 (germline): SNHLY, FYNNEI. With 3 bases clipped from V and 16 bases from J, the junction kept 5 bases outside the gene matches.

The V gene is TRBV19, the J gene TRBJ2-1, with a weak D call TRBD1 (6 bases). This CDR3 is 14 amino acids long. Germline values: CDR1 LNHDA, CDR2 SQIVND (reference sequence). Deletions cut 11 bases from V and 3 bases from J, with 17 bases between. The CDR3 sequence is CASRGTQYYNEQFF. The CDR3 DNA reads TGTGCCTCGAGGGGGACACAATACTACAATGAGCAGTTCTTC. Complete variable domain (other parts from reference TRBV19 and TRBJ2-1): DGGITQSPKYLFRKEGQNVTLSCEQNLNHDAMYWYRQDPGQGLRLIYYSQIVNDFQKGDIAEGYSVSREKKESFPLTVTSAQKNPTAFYLCASRGTQYYNEQFFGPGTRLTVL.

The rearrangement uses TRBV14 and TRBJ1-1; the D is unclear. Trimming left V 0 bases short and J 1 base short, with 9 bases between. The germline V gene has CDR1 SGHDN and CDR2 FVKESK. The length of the CDR3 is 15 residues. The CDR3 DNA reads as TGTGCCAGCAGCCAAGAATCCCTTCCGAACACTGAAGCTTTCTTT. This encodes CASSQESLPNTEAFF.

This clone was detected once. The J gene is TRBJ2-7, the V gene TRBV7-2; 8 nucleotides match TRBD2. The CDR3 is 17 residues long. J gave up 4 bases and V 0 bases, and 11 bases lay outside the gene matches. Germline assignment: CDR1 SGHTA and CDR2 FQGNSA. CDR3 residues: CASSLAGPWSGSYEQYF. CDR3 bases: TGTGCCAGCAGCTTAGCGGGGCCATGGAGCGGGAGTTACGAGCAGTACTTC.

The chain is built from TRBV7-2 and TRBJ1-1; 7 positions match TRBD1. CDR1 is SGHTA and CDR2 is FQGNSA in the germline V gene. Trimming removed 5 bases from V and 13 bases from J; junction bases left unmatched: 13. The CDR3 is 13 amino acids. CDR3 in amino acids: CASSAWDRGAFFF. DNA for the CDR3: TGTGCCAGCAGCGCCTGGGACAGAGGGGCTTTTTTCTTT.

The chain carries TRBV4-1 and TRBJ1-1; no firm D call. This CDR3 is 17 amino acids long. V was clipped by 4 bases and J by 1 base, with 19 bases between them. CDR1 MGHRA and CDR2 YSYEKL come from the germline V gene. The CDR3 sequence: CASSPVTLGRRNTEAFF. DNA for the CDR3: TGCGCCAGCAGCCCCGTGACCTTGGGGAGGAGGAACACTGAAGCTTTCTTT.

J is TRBJ2-7 and V is TRBV9; 9 nucleotides align to TRBD1. This CDR3 has 14 residues. The V gene's germline CDR1 is SGDLS and CDR2 YYNGEE. The V gene end was trimmed by 3 bases and the J gene end by 5 bases; junction bases not matched to a gene: 6. CDR3: CASSAPGQGNEQYF. CDR3 nucleotide sequence: TGTGCCAGCAGCGCACCGGGACAGGGCAACGAGCAGTACTTC.